This T cell receptor beta chain was sequenced in a study of OX40 agonist ivuxolimab in advanced cancers. Study as a whole: Three patients, one with hepatocellular carcinoma and two with cutaneous melanoma, responded partially. Whole-study findings and limits: CD8+ T cells (on average) carried more expanded clones than CD4+ T cells. Also showing low normalized T-cell clonal expansion were some of the nonresponders. Circulating CD4+ and CD8+ T cells showed clonal expansion by week 6 at 0.1 to 3.0 mg/kg.

In its sample, this clone was seen once. Its target is unknown. The protocol was immunoSEQ multiplex PCR, while the TCRdb copy is restricted to in-frame clones and leaves out a portion. The table records about 35,000 clones, roughly three quarters of them present only once. The receptor comes from an adult with an advanced solid tumor such as melanoma, head and neck, liver or kidney cancer. The specimen comprised CD4+ or CD8+ T cells sorted from blood, sampled in a trial of the OX40 agonist ivuxolimab.

The CDR3 region is CASSLNSRGGNSPLHF. In DNA form, the CDR3 reads TGTGCCAGCAGCTTGAATAGTCGGGGTGGTAATTCACCCCTCCACTTT. The V call is TRBV5-4, the J call TRBJ1-6; no clear D gene. Germline V gene data show CDR1 as SGHNT and CDR2 as YYREEE (reference sequence). Trimming cost V 1 base and J 6 bases, with 14 bases left between them. The CDR3 sequence is 16 residues long.